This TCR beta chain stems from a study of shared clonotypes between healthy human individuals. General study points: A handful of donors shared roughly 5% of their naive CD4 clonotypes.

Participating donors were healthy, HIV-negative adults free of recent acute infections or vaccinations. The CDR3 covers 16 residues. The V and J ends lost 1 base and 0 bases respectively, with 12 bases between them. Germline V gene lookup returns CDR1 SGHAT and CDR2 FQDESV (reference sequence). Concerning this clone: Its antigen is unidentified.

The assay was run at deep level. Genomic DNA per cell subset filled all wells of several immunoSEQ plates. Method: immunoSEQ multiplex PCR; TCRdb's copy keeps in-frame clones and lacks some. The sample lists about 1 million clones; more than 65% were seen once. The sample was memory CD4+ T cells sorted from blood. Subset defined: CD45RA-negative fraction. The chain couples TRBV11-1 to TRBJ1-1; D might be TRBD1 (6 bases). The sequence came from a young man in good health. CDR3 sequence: CASSLDSGHLNTEAFF. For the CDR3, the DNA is TGTGCCAGCAGCTTAGATTCGGGACACCTGAACACTGAAGCTTTCTTT.